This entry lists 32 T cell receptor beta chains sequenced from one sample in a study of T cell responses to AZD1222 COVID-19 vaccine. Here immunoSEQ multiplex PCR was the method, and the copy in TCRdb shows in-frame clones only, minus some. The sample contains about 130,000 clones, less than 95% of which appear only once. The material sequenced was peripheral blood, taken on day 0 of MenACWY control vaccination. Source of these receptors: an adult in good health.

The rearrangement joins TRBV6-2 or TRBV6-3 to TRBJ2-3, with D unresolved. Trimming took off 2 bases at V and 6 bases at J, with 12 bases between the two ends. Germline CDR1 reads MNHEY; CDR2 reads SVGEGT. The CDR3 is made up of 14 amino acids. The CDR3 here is CASSYTTGADTQYF. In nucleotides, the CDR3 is TGTGCCAGCAGTTACACAACCGGAGCCGATACGCAGTATTTT.

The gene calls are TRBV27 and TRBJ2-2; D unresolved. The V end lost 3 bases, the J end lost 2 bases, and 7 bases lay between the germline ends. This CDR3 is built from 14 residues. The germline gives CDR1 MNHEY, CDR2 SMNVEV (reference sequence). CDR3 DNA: TGTGCCAGCAGTTTTAACTCAAACACCGGGGAGCTGTTTTTT. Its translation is CASSFNSNTGELFF.

The CDR3 sequence: CSVENSGLGDNEQFF. The CDR3 DNA reads as TGCAGCGTTGAAAATTCGGGGCTAGGAGACAATGAGCAGTTCTTC. The chain links TRBV29-1 to TRBJ2-1; D is possibly TRBD1 or TRBD2 (5 bases each). The CDR3 runs 15 residues. The germline CDR1 and CDR2 sequences are SQVTM and ANQGSEA. Trimming pared 2 bases from V and 5 bases from J, leaving 16 bases between.

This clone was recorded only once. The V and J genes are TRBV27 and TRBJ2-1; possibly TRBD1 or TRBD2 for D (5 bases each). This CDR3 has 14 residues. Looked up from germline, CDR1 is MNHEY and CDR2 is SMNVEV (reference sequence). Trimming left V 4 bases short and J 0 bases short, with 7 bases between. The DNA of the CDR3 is TGTGCCAGCAGTTCTGGGGGCTCCTACAATGAGCAGTTCTTC. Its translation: CASSSGGSYNEQFF.

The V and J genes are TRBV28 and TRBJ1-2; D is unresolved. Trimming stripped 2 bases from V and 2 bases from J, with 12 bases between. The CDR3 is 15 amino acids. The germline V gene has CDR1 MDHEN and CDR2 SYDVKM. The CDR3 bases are TGTGCCAGCAGTTTACCCGCAGCGGCCAACTATGGCTACACCTTC. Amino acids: CASSLPAAANYGYTF.

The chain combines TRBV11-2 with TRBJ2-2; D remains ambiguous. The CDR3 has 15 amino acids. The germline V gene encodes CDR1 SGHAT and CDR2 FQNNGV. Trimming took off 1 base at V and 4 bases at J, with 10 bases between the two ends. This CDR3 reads CASSLAQSPTGELFF. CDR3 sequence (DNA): TGTGCCAGCAGCTTAGCGCAGAGCCCCACCGGGGAGCTGTTTTTT.

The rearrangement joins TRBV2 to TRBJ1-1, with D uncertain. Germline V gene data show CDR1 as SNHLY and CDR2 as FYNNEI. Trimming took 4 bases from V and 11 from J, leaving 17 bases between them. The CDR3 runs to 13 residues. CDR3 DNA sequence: TGTGCCAGCAGTGGCTCGCAGGTCATGGGGGCTTTCTTT. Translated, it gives CASSGSQVMGAFF.

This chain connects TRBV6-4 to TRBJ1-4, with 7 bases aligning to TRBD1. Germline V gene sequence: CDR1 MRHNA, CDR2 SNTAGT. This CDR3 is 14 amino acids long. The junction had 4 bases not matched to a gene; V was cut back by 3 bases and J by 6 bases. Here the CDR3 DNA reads TGTGCCAGCAGTGAGACAGGGAATGATGAAAAACTGTTTTTT. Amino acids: CASSETGNDEKLFF.

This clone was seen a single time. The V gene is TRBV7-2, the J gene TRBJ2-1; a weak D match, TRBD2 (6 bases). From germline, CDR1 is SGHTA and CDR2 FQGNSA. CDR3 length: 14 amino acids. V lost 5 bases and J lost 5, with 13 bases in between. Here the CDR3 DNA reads TGTGCCAGCAGCCCCGGGACTTATGACAATGAGCAGTTCTTC. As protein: CASSPGTYDNEQFF.

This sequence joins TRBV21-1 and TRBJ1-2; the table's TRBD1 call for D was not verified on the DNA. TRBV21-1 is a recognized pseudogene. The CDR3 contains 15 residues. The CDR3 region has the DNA TGTGCCAGCAGCAAGAGACAGGGATGGAACTATGGCTACACCTTC. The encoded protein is CASSKRQGWNYGYTF.

The CDR3 nucleotides are TGTGCTAGTGGTTCGGATCTAGCGGTCCGAAACAATGAGCAGTTCTTC. It is translated as CASGSDLAVRNNEQFF. The chain joins TRBV12-5 to TRBJ2-1, with 7 positions matching TRBD2. The V gene end was trimmed by 4 bases and the J gene end by 5 bases; junction bases not matched to a gene: 11. Germline V gene lookup returns CDR1 LGHNT and CDR2 FRNRAP. The CDR3 totals 16 residues. The complete variable domain, with remaining parts taken from reference TRBV12-5 and TRBJ2-1, reads DARVTQTPRHKVTEMGQEVTMRCQPILGHNTVFWYRQTMMQGLELLAYFRNRAPLDDSGMPKDRFSAEMPDATLATLKIQPSEPRDSAVYFCASGSDLAVRNNEQFFGPGTRLTVL.

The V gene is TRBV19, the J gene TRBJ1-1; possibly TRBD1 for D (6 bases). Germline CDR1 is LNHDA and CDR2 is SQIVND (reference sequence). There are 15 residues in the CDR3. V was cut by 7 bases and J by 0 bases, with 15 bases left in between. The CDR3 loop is CASTKQGGMNTEAFF. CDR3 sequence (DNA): TGTGCCAGTACCAAACAGGGAGGGATGAACACTGAAGCTTTCTTT.

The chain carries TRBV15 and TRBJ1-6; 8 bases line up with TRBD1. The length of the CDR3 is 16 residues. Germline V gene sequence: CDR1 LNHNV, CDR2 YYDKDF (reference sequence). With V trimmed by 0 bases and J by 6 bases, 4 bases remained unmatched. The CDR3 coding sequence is TGTGCCACCAGCAGAGATACGACAGGGGTTAATTCACCCCTCCACTTT. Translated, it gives CATSRDTTGVNSPLHF.

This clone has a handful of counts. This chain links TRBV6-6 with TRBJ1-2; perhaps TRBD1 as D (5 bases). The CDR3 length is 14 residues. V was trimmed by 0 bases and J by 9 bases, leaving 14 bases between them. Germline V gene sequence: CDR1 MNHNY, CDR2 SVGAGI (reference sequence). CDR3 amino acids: CASSYSRGTWSYTF. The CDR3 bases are TGTGCCAGCAGTTACTCGCGGGGGACTTGGAGCTACACCTTC.

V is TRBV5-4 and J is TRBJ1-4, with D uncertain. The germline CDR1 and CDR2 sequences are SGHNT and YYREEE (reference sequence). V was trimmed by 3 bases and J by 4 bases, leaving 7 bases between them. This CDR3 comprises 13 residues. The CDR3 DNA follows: TGTGCCAGCAGCTGGCAGCTTAATGAAAAACTGTTTTTT. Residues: CASSWQLNEKLFF.

The CDR3 bases are TGTGCCAGCAGCTTAGAACTAGACCTCCAGGGGCAGTATTTT. This codes for CASSLELDLQGQYF. This rearrangement joins TRBV11-1 to TRBJ2-3; perhaps D is TRBD1 or TRBD2 (5 bases each). In germline, CDR1 is SGHAT, CDR2 FQDESV (reference sequence). The CDR3 has 14 residues. Trimming cost V 1 base and J 11 bases, with 16 bases left between them.

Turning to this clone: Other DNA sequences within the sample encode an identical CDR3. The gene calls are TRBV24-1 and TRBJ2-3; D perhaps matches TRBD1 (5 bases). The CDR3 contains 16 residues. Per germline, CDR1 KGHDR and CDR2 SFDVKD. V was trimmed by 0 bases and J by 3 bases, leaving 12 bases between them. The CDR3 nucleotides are TGTGCCACCAGTGATTTGGGCAGGGTCAGTACAGATACGCAGTATTTT. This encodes CATSDLGRVSTDTQYF.

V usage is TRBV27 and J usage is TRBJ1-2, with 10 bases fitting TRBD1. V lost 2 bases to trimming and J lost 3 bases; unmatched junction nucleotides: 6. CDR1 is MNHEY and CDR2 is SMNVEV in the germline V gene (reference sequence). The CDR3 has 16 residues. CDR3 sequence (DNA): TGTGCCAGCAGTTTACTGGGACAGGGGACCTACTATGGCTACACCTTC. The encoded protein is CASSLLGQGTYYGYTF.

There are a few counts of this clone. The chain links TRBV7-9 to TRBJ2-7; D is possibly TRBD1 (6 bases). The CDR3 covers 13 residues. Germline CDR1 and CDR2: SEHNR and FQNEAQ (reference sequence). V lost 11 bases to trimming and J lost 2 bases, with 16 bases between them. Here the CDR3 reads CAPRGDGPYEQYV. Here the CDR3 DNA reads TGTGCCCCCAGGGGTGATGGTCCCTACGAGCAGTACGTC.

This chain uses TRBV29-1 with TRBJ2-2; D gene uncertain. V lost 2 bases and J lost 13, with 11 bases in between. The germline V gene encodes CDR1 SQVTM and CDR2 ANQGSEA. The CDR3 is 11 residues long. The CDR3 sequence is CSVERVSSLFF. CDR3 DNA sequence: TGCAGCGTTGAAAGGGTCTCCTCGCTGTTTTTT.

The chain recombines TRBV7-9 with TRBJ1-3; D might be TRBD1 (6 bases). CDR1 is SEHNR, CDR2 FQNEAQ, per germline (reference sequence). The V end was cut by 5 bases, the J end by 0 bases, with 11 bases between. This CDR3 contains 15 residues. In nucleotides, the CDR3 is TGTGCCAGCAGCCGGACAGCTTACTCTGGAAACACCATATATTTT. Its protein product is CASSRTAYSGNTIYF.

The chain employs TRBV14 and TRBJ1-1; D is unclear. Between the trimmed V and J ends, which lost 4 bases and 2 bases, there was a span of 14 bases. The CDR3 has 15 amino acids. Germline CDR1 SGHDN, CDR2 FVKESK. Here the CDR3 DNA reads TGTGCCAGCAGCCCCACATCCCTGGTAAACACTGAAGCTTTCTTT. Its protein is CASSPTSLVNTEAFF.

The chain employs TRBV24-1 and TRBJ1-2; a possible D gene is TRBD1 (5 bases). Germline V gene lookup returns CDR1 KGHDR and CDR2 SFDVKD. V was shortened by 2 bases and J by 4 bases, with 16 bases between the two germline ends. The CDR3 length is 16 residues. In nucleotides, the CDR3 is TGTGCCACCAGTGATTCCCAGGCGCAGGGCATCTATGGCTACACCTTC. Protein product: CATSDSQAQGIYGYTF.

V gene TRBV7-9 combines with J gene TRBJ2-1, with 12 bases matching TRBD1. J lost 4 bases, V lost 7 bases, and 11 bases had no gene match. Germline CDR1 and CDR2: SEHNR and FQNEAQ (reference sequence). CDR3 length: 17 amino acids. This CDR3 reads CASKGQGALDRYNEQFF. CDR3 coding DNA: TGTGCCAGCAAGGGACAGGGGGCTCTAGATAGATACAATGAGCAGTTCTTC.

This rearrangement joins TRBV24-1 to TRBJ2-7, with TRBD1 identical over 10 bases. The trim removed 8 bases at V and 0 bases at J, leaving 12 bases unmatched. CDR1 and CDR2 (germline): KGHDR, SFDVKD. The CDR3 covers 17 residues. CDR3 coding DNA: TGTGCCACCACCACATTCCCCGGGACAGGGGACTCCTACGAGCAGTACTTC. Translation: CATTTFPGTGDSYEQYF.

The CDR3 nucleotides are TGTGCCAGCAGTATCGACAACACCTACGAGCAGTACTTC. This sequence encodes CASSIDNTYEQYF. The chain links TRBV12-3 or TRBV12-4 to TRBJ2-7; no definite D call. The V and J ends lost 5 bases and 2 bases respectively, with 10 bases between them. The CDR3 runs to 13 residues.

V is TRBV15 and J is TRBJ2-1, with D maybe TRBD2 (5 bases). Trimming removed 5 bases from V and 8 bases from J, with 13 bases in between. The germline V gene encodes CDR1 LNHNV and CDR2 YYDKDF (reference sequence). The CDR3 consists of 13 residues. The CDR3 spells CATSGLAAHEQFF. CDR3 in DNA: TGTGCCACCAGCGGGCTAGCCGCCCATGAGCAGTTCTTC.

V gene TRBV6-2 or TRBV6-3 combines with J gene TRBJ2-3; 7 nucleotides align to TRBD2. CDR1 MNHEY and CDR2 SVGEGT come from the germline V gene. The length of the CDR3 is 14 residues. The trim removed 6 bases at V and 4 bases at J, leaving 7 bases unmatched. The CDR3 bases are TGTGCCAGCAGCCCCCGACTAGCCTCAGATACGCAGTATTTT. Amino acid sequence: CASSPRLASDTQYF.

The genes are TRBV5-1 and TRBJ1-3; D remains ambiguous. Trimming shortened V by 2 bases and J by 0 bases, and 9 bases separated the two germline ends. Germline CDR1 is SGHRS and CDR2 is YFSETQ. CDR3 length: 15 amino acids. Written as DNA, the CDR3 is TGCGCCAGCAGCTTTGAGGGCCTCTCTGGAAACACCATATATTTT. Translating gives CASSFEGLSGNTIYF.

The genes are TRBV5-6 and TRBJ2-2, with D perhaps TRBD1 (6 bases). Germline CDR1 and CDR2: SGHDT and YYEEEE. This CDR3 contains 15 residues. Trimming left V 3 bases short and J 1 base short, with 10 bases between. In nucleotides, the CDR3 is TGTGCCAGCAGCTACAGGGTCGGGAACACCGGGGAGCTGTTTTTT. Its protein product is CASSYRVGNTGELFF.

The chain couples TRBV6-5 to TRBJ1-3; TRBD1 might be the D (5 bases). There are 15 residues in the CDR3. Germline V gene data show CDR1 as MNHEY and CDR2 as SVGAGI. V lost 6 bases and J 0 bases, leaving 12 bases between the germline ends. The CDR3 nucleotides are TGTGCCAGCAGCCGGGGGAGTTACTCTGGAAACACCATATATTTT. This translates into CASSRGSYSGNTIYF.

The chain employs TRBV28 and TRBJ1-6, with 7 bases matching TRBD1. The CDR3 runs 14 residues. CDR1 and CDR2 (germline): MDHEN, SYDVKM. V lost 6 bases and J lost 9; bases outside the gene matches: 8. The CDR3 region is CASSRQGGASPLHF. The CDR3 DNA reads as TGTGCCAGCAGCCGACAGGGCGGCGCTTCACCCCTCCACTTT. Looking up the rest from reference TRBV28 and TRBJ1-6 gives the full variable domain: DVKVTQSSRYLVKRTGEKVFLECVQDMDHENMFWYRQDPGLGLRLIYFSYDVKMKEKGDIPEGYSVSREKKERFSLILESASTNQTSMYLCASSRQGGASPLHFGNGTRLTVT.